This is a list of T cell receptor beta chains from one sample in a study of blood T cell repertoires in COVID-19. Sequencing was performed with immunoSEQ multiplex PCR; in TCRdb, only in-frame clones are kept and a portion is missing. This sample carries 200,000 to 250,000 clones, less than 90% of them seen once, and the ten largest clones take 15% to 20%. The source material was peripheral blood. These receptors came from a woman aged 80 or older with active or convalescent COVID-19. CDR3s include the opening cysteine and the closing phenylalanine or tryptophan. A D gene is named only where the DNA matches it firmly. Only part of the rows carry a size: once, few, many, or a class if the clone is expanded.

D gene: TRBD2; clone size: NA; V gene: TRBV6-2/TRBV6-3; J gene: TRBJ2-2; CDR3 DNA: TGTGCCAGCAGTTACGGACATTGGGGACTAGCGGGGTACACCGGGGAGCTGTTTTTT; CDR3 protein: CASSYGHWGLAGYTGELFF
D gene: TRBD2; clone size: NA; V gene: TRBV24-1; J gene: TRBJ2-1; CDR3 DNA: TGTGCCACCAGTGATCCCGGGACTAGTCGAAATGAGCAGTTCTTC; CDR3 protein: CATSDPGTSRNEQFF
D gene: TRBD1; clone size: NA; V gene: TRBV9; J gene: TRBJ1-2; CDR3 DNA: TGTGCCAGCAGCGTAGAAGGGGGCGGCGGAGCTGTTTGGAGAGGGGTAGGAGCTAACTATGGCTACACCTTC; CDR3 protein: CASSVEGGGGAVWRGVGANYGYTF
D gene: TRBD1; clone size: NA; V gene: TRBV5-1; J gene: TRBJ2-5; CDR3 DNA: TGCGCCAGCAGCCAGGGACAGGGAGGGGGCCAAGAGACCCAGTACTTC; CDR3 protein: CASSQGQGGGQETQYF
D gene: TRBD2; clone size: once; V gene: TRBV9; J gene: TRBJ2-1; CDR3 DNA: TGTGCCAGCAGCGCCCTAGCGGGAGCCGTCTACAATGAGCAGTTCTTC; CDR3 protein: CASSALAGAVYNEQFF
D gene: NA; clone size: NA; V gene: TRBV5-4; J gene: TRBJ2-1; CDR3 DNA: TGTGCCAGCAGCTTGGCTCGAGGCGAGCAGTTCTTC; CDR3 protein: CASSLARGEQFF
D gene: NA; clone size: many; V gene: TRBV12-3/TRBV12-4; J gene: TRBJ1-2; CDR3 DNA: TGTGCCAGCCACGGTAGGGGAGGCTACACCTTC; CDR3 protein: CASHGRGGYTF
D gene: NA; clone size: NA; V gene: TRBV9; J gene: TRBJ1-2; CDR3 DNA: TGTGCCAGCAGCGCATCCAACAGGGTCTGGTATGGCTACACCTTC; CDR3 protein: CASSASNRVWYGYTF
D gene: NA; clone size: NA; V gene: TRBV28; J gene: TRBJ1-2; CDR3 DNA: TGTGCCAGCAGTTTAGCGGGGGGGTCTAGCTATGGCTACACCTTC; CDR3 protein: CASSLAGGSSYGYTF
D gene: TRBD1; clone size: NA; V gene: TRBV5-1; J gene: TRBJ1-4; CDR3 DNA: TGCGCCAGCAGCTCCGGGACAGGGGGCGTCGGGGAAAAACTGTTTTTT; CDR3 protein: CASSSGTGGVGEKLFF
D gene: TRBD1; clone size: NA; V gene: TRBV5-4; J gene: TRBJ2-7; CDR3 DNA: TGTGCCAGCAGCTCCCCTGACAGGGGCAACTACGAGCAGTACTTC; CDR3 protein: CASSSPDRGNYEQYF
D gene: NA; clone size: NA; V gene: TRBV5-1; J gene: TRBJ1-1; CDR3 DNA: TGCGCCAGCTCCCTTCGGGGGGCGCAGGGCACTGAAGCTTTCTTT; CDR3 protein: CASSLRGAQGTEAFF
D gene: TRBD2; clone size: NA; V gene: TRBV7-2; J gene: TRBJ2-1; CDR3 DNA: TGTGCCAGCAGCTTATATAGCGGGCGGGCCTCGGGGGAGCAGTTCTTC; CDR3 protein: CASSLYSGRASGEQFF
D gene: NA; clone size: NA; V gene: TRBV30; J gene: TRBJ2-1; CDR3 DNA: TGTGCCTGGACAGGGTCTGGAAATGAGCAGTTCTTC; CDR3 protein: CAWTGSGNEQFF
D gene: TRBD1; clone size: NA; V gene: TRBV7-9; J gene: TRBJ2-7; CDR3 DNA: TGTGCCAGCAGCTTAGAGGGGACAGGGGAATACGAGCAGTACTTC; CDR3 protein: CASSLEGTGEYEQYF
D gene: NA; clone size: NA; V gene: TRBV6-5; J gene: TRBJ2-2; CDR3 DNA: TGTGCCAGCGCACCGACAGACCTATACACCGGGGAGCTGTTTTTT; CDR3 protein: CASAPTDLYTGELFF
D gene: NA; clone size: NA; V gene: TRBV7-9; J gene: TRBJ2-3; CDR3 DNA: TGTGCCAGCAAGAGGGACACAGATACGCAGTATTTT; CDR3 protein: CASKRDTDTQYF
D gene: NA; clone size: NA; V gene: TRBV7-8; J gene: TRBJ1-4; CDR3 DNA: TGTGCCAGCAGCTTAGCGGTGGGGCGGGGTGAAAAACTGTTTTTT; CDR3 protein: CASSLAVGRGEKLFF
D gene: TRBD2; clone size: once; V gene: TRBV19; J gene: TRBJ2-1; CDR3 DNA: TGTGCCAGTAGTGGGGGACTAGCTCACAATGAGCAGTTCTTC; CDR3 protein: CASSGGLAHNEQFF
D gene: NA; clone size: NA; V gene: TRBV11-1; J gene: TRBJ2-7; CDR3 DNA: TGTGCCAGCAGCTTAACAGTTTACGAGCAGTACTTC; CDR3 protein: CASSLTVYEQYF
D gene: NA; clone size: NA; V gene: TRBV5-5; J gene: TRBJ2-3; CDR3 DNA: TGTGCCAGCTCCACTGTAGCGGTTAGCACAGATACGCAGTATTTT; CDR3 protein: CASSTVAVSTDTQYF
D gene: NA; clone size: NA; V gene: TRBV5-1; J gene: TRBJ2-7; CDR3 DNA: TGCGCCAGCAGCTTGGTCCCAGGGGTGGTTTACGAGCAGTACTTC; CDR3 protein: CASSLVPGVVYEQYF
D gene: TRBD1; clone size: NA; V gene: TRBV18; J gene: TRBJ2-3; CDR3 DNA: TGTGCCAGCTCACCCCAGACAGGGGGCCAAGATACGCAGTATTTT; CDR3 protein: CASSPQTGGQDTQYF
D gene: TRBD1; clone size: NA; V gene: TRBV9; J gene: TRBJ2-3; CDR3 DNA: TGTGCCAGCAGCGTCGGACAGGACCCCTTTCATACGCAGTATTTT; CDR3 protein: CASSVGQDPFHTQYF
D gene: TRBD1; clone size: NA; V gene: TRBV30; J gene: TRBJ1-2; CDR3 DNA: TGTGCCTGGAGTGTATATACCGGGACAGTCTATGGCTACACCTTC; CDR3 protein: CAWSVYTGTVYGYTF
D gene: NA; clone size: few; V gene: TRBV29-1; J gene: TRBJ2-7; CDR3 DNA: TGCAGCGTTGAACTTTTCAGCGGGCAGGACTACGAGCAGTACTTC; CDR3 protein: CSVELFSGQDYEQYF
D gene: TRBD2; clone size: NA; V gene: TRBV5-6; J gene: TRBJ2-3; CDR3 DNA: TGTGCCAGCAGCTTGGAGTTGGGGGGGACTAGCACAGATACGCAGTATTTT; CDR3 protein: CASSLELGGTSTDTQYF
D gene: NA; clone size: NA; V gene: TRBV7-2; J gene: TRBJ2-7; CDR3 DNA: TGTGCCAGCAGCTTAGGTAGGGGGGGGACACTAGTCTACGAGCAGTACTTC; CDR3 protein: CASSLGRGGTLVYEQYF
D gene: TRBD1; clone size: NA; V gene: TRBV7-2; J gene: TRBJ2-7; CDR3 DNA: TGTGCCAGCAGCCCCGGGACAGGGGGTAACGAGCAGTACTTC; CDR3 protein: CASSPGTGGNEQYF
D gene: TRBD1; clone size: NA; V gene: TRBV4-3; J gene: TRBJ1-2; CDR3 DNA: TGCGCCAGCAGCCGGACAGGGGGCAACTATGGCTACACCTTC; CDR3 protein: CASSRTGGNYGYTF
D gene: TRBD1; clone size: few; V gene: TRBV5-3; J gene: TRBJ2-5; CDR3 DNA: TGTGCCGGACAGGAGGTTCGAGAGACCCAGTACTTC; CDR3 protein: CAGQEVRETQYF
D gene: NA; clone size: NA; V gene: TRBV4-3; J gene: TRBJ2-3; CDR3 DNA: TGCGCCAGCAGCCGCAAAGGGGGCACAGATACGCAGTATTTT; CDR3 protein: CASSRKGGTDTQYF
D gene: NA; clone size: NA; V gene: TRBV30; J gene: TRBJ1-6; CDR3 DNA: TGTGCCTGGCGTTACGGGGGGAATTCACCCCTCCACTTT; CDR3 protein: CAWRYGGNSPLHF
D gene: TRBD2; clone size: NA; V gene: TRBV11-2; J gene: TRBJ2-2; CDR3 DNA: TGTGCCAGCGCCCGACGGGGGGAGCGCAACACCGGGGAGCTGTTTTTT; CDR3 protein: CASARRGERNTGELFF
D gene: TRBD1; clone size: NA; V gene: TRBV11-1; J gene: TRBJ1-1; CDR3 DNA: TGTGCCAGCAGCCACCGGACAGGTTGGAACACTGAAGCTTTCTTT; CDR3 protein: CASSHRTGWNTEAFF
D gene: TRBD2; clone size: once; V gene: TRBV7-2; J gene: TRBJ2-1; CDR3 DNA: TGTGCCAGAACCACTAGCGGGGCCTACAATGAGCAGTTCTTC; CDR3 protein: CARTTSGAYNEQFF
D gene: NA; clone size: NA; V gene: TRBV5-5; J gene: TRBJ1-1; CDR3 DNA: TGTGCCAGCAGCACCCGTCCAGGGACTGAAGCTTTCTTT; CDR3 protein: CASSTRPGTEAFF
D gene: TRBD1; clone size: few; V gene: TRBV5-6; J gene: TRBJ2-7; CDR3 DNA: TGTGCCAGCAACCGGGGACAGTTCTCCTACGAGCAGTACTTC; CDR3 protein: CASNRGQFSYEQYF
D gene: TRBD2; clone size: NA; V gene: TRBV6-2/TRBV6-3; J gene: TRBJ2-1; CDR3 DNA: TGTGCCAGCAGCCCGACTAGCGGGATCAAAAATGAGCAGTTCTTC; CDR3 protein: CASSPTSGIKNEQFF
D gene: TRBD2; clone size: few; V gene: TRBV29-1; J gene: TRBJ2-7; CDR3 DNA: TGCAGCGTTGAAGATCTCACGGCGGGAGGGGACTACGAGCAGTACTTC; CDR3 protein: CSVEDLTAGGDYEQYF
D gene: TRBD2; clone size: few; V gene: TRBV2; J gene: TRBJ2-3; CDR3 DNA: TGTGCCAGCAGGCGACTAGCGGGGGCAGATACGCAGTATTTT; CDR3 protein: CASRRLAGADTQYF
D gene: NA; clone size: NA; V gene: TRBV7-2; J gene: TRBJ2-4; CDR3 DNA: TGTGCCAGCAGCTTACAGCCTAGCCTAGGGAACATTCAGTACTTC; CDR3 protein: CASSLQPSLGNIQYF
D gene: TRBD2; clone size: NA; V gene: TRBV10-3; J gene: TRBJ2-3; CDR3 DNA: TGTGCCATCAGTGTAACTAGCGGCACAGATACGCAGTATTTT; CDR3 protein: CAISVTSGTDTQYF
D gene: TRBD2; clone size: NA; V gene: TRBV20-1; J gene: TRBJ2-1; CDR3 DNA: TGCAGTGCTAGTGGGACTAGCGGGTTCCGGAATGAGCAGTTCTTC; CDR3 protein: CSASGTSGFRNEQFF
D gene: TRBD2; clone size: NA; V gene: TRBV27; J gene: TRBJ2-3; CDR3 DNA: TGTGCCAGCACGGGACTAGCTACAACAGATACGCAGTATTTT; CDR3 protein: CASTGLATTDTQYF
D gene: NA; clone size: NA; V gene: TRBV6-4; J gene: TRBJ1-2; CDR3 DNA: TGTGCCAGCAGTGACTCGATCGGGGGGGGCGACTACACCTTC; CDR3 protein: CASSDSIGGGDYTF
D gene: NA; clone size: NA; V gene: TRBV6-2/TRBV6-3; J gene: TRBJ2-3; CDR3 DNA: TGTGCCAGCAGTTACGGGGGACTTGATACGCAGTATTTT; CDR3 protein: CASSYGGLDTQYF
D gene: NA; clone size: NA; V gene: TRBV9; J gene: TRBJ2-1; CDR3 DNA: TGTGCCAGCAGCTCGGGATCTTCCTACAATGAGCAGTTCTTC; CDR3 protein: CASSSGSSYNEQFF
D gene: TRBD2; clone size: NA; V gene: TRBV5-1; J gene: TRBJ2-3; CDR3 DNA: TGCGCCAGCAGCTTAGGACTAGCGGGGGAACTCACAGATACGCAGTATTTT; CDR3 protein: CASSLGLAGELTDTQYF
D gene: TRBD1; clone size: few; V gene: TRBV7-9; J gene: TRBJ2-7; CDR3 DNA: TGTGCCAGCAGCTTGTTGGACAGGGGGCCGTACGAGCAGTACTTC; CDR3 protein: CASSLLDRGPYEQYF
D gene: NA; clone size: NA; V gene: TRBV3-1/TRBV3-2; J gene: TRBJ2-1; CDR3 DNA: TGTGCCAGCAGACAAAACCCTCTAGGAGAGCAGTTCTTC; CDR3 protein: CASRQNPLGEQFF
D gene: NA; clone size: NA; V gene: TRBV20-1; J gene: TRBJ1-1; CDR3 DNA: TGCAGTGCGGAGGAGAACACTGAAGCTTTCTTT; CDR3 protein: CSAEENTEAFF
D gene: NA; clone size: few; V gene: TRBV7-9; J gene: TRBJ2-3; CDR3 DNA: TGTGCCAGCAGCCCCCGACCCGGAGGGCGCACAGATACGCAGTATTTT; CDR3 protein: CASSPRPGGRTDTQYF
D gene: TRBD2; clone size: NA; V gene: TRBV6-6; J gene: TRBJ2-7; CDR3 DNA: TGTGCCAGCAGTTTACTAGCGTCCCGAGGCGAGCAGTACTTC; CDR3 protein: CASSLLASRGEQYF
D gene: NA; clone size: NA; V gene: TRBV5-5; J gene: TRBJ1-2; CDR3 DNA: TGTGCCAGCAGCTTGGACAGGGTTAACTATGGCTACACCTTC; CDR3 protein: CASSLDRVNYGYTF
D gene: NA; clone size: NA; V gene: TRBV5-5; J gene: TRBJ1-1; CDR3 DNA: TGTGCCAGCAGCTCGCCGGGTCCGAACACTGAAGCTTTCTTT; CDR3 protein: CASSSPGPNTEAFF
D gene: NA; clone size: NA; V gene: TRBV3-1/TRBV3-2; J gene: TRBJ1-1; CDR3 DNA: TGTGCCAGCAGCCCCTCCGAGGGGGGGACTGAAGCTTTCTTT; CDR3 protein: CASSPSEGGTEAFF
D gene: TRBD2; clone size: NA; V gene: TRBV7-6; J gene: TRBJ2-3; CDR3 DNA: TGTGCCAGCAGCTTAGCCCCGAGCGGGGCAAGCACAGATACGCAGTATTTT; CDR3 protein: CASSLAPSGASTDTQYF
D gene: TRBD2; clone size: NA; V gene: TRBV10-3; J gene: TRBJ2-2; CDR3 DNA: TGTGCCATCAGTGAGTCGTCTAGCGGGAGTTCTATAGACACCGGGGAGCTGTTTTTT; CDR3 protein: CAISESSSGSSIDTGELFF
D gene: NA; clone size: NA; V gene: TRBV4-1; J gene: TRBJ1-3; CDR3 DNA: TGCGCCAGCAGCGTACAGGAGGGGATCTCTGGAAACACCATATATTTT; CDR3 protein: CASSVQEGISGNTIYF